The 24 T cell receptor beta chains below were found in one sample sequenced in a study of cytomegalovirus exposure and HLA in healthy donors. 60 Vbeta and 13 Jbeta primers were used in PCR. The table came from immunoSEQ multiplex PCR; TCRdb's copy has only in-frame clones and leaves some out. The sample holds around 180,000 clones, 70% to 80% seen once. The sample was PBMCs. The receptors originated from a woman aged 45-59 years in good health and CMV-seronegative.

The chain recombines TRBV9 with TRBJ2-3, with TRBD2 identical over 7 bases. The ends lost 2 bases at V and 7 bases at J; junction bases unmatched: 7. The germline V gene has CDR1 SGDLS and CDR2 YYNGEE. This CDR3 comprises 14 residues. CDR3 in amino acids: CASSVAGVPHTQYF. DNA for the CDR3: TGTGCCAGCAGCGTGGCGGGGGTGCCACATACGCAGTATTTT.

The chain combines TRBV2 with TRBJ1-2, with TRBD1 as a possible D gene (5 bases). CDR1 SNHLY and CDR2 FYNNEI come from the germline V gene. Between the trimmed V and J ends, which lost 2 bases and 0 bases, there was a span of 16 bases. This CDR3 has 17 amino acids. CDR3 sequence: CASSELRGGRTNYGYTF. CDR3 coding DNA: TGTGCCAGCAGTGAACTGCGCGGGGGGAGAACTAACTATGGCTACACCTTC.

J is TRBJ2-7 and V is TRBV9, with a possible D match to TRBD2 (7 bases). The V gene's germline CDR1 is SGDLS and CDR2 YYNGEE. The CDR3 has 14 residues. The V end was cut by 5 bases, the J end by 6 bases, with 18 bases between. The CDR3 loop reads CASSARRGGGEQYF. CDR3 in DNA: TGTGCCAGCAGTGCCCGCAGAGGGGGGGGCGAGCAGTACTTC.

As DNA, the CDR3 is TGTGCCACCCGGGGGGCGGGGCGGACCGGGGAGCTGTTTTTT. Translation gives CATRGAGRTGELFF. The chain recombines TRBV15 with TRBJ2-2; a possible D gene is TRBD2 (7 bases). The CDR3 covers 14 residues. Germline CDR1 reads LNHNV; CDR2 reads YYDKDF (reference sequence). Deletions cut 8 bases from V and 5 bases from J, with 15 bases between.

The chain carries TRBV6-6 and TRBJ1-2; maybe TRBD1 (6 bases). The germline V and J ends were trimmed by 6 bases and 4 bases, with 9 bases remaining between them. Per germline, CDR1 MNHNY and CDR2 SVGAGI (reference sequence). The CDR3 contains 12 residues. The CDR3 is CASSPTGYGYTF. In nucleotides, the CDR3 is TGTGCCAGCAGCCCGACAGGCTATGGCTACACCTTC.

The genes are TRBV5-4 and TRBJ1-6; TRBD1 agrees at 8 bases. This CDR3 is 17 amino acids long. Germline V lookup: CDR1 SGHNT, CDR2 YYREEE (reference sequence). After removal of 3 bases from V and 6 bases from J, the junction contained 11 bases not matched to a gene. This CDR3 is CASSWGTGILLNSPLHF. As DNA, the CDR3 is TGTGCCAGCAGCTGGGGGACAGGCATTCTACTTAATTCACCCCTCCACTTT.

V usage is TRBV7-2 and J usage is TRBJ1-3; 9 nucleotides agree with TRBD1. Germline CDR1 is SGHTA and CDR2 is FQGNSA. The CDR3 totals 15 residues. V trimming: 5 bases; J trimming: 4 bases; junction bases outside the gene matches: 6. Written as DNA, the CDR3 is TGTGCCAGCAGCGCCCGGACAGGGGTAGGAAACACCATATATTTT. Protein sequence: CASSARTGVGNTIYF.

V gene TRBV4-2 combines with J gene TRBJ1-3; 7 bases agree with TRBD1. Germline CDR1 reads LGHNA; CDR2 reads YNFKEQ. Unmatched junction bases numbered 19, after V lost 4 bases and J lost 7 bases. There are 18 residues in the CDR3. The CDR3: CASSPSKDRADVRNTIYF. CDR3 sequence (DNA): TGTGCCAGCAGCCCTTCCAAAGACAGGGCAGATGTGAGGAACACCATATATTTT.

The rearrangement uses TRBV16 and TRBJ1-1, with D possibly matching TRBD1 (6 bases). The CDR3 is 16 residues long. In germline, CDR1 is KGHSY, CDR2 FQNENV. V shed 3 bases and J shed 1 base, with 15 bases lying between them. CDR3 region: CASSHKAGTPNTEAFF. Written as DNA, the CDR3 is TGTGCCAGCAGCCACAAAGCGGGGACACCGAACACTGAAGCTTTCTTT.

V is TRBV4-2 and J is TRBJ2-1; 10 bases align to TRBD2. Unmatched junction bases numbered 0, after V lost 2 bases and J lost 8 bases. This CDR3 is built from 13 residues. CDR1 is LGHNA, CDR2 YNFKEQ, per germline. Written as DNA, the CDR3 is TGTGCCAGCAGCCAACTAGCGGGAGATGAGCAGTTCTTC. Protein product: CASSQLAGDEQFF.

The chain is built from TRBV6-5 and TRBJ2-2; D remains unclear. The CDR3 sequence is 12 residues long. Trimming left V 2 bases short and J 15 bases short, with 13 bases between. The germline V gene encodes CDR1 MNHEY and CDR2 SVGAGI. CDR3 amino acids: CASSYTPTAVFF. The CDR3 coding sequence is TGTGCCAGCAGTTACACCCCCACGGCGGTGTTTTTT.

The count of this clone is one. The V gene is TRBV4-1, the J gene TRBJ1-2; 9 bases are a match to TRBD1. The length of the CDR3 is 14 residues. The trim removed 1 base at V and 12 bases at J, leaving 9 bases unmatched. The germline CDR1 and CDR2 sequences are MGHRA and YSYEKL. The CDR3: CASSQGLTGGRNTF. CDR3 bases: TGCGCCAGCAGCCAAGGACTTACAGGGGGCCGGAACACCTTC.

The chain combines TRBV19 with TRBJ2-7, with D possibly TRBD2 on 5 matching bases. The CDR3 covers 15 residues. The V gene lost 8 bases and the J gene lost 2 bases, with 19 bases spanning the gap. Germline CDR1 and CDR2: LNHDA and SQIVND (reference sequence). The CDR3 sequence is CASQLSGGPTYEQYF. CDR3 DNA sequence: TGTGCCAGTCAACTGTCGGGCGGGCCTACCTACGAGCAGTACTTC.

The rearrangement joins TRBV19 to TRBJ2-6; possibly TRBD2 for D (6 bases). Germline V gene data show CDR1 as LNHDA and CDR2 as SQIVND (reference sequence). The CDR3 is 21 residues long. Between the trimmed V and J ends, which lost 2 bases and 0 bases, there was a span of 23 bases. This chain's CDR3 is CASSIYGWGLLRGSGANVLTF. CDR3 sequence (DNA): TGTGCCAGTAGTATATATGGCTGGGGACTCCTTCGTGGCTCTGGGGCCAACGTCCTGACTTTC.

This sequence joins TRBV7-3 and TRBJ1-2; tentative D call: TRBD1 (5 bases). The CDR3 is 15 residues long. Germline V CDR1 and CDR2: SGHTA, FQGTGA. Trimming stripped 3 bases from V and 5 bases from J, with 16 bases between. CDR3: CASSFDDRAPYGYTF. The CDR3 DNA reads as TGTGCCAGCAGCTTCGACGACAGAGCACCATATGGCTACACCTTC.

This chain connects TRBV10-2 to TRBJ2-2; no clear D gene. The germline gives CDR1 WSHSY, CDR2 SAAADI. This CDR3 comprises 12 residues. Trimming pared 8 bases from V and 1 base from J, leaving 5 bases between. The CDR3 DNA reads TGCGCCAGCCGGTGGAACACCGGGGAGCTGTTTTTT. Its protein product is CASRWNTGELFF.

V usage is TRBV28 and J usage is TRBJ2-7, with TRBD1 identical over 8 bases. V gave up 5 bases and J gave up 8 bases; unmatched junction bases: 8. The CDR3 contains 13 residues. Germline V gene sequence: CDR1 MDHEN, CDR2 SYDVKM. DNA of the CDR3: TGTGCCAGCAGTGGACAGGGTTCTACGAAGCAGTACTTC. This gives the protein CASSGQGSTKQYF.

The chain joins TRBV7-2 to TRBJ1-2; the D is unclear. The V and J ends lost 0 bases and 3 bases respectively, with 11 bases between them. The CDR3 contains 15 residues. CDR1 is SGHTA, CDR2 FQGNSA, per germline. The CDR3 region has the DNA TGTGCCAGCAGCTTAGCGCCGAGCCGGGACTATGGCTACACCTTC. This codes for CASSLAPSRDYGYTF.

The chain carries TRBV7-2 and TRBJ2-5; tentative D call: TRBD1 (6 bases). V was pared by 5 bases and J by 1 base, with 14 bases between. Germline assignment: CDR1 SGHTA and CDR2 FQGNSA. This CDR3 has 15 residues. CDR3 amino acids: CASSPRLDSQETQYF. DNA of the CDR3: TGTGCCAGCAGCCCACGTTTGGACAGCCAAGAGACCCAGTACTTC. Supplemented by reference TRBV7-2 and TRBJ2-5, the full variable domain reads GAGVSQSPSNKVTEKGKDVELRCDPISGHTALYWYRQSLGQGLEFLIYFQGNSAPDKSGLPSDRFSAERTGGSVSTLTIQRTQQEDSAVYLCASSPRLDSQETQYFGPGTRLLVL.

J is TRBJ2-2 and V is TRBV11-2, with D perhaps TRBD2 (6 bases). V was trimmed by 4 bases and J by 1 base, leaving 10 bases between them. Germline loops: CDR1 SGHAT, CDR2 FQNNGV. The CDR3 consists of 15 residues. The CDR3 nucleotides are TGTGCCAGCAGCTCGGGACTGGTGAACACCGGGGAGCTGTTTTTT. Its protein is CASSSGLVNTGELFF. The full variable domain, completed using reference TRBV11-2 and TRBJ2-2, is EAGVAQSPRYKIIEKRQSVAFWCNPISGHATLYWYQQILGQGPKLLIQFQNNGVVDDSQLPKDRFSAERLKGVDSTLKIQPAKLEDSAVYLCASSSGLVNTGELFFGEGSRLTVL.

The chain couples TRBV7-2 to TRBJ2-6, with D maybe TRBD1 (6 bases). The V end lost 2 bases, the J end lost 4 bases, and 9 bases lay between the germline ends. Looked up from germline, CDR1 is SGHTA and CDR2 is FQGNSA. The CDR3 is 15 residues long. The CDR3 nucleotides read TGTGCCAGCAGCTTACAAGGGACAGGGGCCAACGTCCTGACTTTC. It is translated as CASSLQGTGANVLTF.

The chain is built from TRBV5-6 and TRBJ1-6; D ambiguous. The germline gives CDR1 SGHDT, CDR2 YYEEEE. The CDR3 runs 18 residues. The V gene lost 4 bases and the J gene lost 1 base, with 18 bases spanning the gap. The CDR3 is CASSASGRRASYNSPLHF. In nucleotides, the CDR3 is TGTGCCAGCAGCGCCTCCGGGAGACGGGCGTCCTATAATTCACCCCTCCACTTT. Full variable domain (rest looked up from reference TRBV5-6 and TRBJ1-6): DAGVTQSPTHLIKTRGQQVTLRCSPKSGHDTVSWYQQALGQGPQFIFQYYEEEERQRGNFPDRFSGHQFPNYSSELNVNALLLGDSALYLCASSASGRRASYNSPLHFGNGTRLTVT.

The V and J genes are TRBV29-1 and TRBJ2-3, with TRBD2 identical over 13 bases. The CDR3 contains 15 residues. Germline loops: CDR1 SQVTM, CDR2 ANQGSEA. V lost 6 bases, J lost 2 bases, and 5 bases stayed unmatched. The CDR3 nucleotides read TGCAGCGTCCTGGGACTAGCGGGACCCACAGATACGCAGTATTTT. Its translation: CSVLGLAGPTDTQYF.

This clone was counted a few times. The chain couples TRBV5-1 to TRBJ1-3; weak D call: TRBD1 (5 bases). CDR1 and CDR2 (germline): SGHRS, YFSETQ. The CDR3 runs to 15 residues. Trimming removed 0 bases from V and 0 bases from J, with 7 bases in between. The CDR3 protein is CASSLDRYSGNTIYF. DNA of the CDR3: TGCGCCAGCAGCTTGGACAGGTACTCTGGAAACACCATATATTTT. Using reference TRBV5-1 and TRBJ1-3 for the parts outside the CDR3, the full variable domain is KAGVTQTPRYLIKTRGQQVTLSCSPISGHRSVSWYQQTPGQGLQFLFEYFSETQRNKGNFPGRFSGRQFSNSRSEMNVSTLELGDSALYLCASSLDRYSGNTIYFGEGSWLTVV.